The 13 T cell receptor beta chains presented below share a single source sample, sequenced in a study of blood T cell repertoires in COVID-19. Sequenced by immunoSEQ multiplex PCR; TCRdb stores in-frame clones only, minus some. Here the sample spans about 240,000 clones, 70% to 85% being singletons. The material sequenced was peripheral blood. These TCRs come from a woman older than 75 with acute or convalescent COVID-19.

The chain links TRBV3-1 (or the pseudogene TRBV3-2) to TRBJ1-4; D may be TRBD1 (5 bases). Trimming left V 4 bases short and J 5 bases short, with 14 bases between. Germline CDR1 and CDR2: LGHDT and YNNKEL (reference sequence). The CDR3 spans 15 residues. This CDR3 is CASSPSAGFNEKLFF. The CDR3 region has the DNA TGTGCCAGCAGCCCCTCAGCAGGGTTCAATGAAAAACTGTTTTTT.

The chain carries TRBV27 and TRBJ1-2; 11 nucleotides match TRBD1. V lost 2 bases to trimming and J lost 6 bases; unmatched junction nucleotides: 8. CDR3 length equals 16 residues. The germline V gene encodes CDR1 MNHEY and CDR2 SMNVEV (reference sequence). CDR3 nucleotide sequence: TGTGCCAGCAGTTTAAGATTGGGACAGGGGGTAAATGGCTACACCTTC. As protein: CASSLRLGQGVNGYTF.

The chain has TRBV28 and TRBJ1-5, with D perhaps matching TRBD1 (6 bases). The CDR3 has 13 amino acids. The germline V and J ends were trimmed by 6 bases and 5 bases, with 11 bases remaining between them. Germline V gives CDR1 MDHEN, CDR2 SYDVKM. For the CDR3, the DNA is TGTGCCAGCAGCTGGGACATCGATCAGCCCCAGCATTTT. Its protein is CASSWDIDQPQHF.

V usage is TRBV7-2 and J usage is TRBJ1-2; TRBD1 is a possible D gene (6 bases). Germline CDR1 SGHTA, CDR2 FQGNSA. This CDR3 is built from 13 residues. The V and J ends lost 5 bases and 3 bases respectively, with 10 bases between them. The CDR3 sequence: CASSHRTDYGYTF. In DNA, the CDR3 is TGTGCCAGCAGCCACAGGACAGACTATGGCTACACCTTC.

The CDR3 coding sequence is TGTGCCACCAGCAGAGATCCGGCTAGCGGGGGCTACGAGCAGTACTTC. Amino acid sequence: CATSRDPASGGYEQYF. This chain connects TRBV15 to TRBJ2-7, with 10 positions matching TRBD2. The junction had 5 bases not matched to a gene; V was cut back by 0 bases and J by 3 bases. Germline V gene sequence: CDR1 LNHNV, CDR2 YYDKDF (reference sequence). The CDR3 is made up of 16 amino acids.

This clone was seen just once. The genes are TRBV6-5 and TRBJ1-1; tentative D call: TRBD1 (5 bases). Germline lookup yields CDR1 MNHEY and CDR2 SVGAGI. This CDR3 region has 15 residues. V dropped 6 bases and J dropped 1 base, with 15 bases sitting between them. The CDR3: CASRSGREGNTEAFF. CDR3 DNA sequence: TGTGCCAGCAGGTCAGGGAGGGAAGGGAACACTGAAGCTTTCTTT.

The CDR3 DNA reads as TGCAGTGCTAGTGTTGCAGGGGTCTACACCGGGGAGCTGTTTTTT. It yields the protein CSASVAGVYTGELFF. The chain employs TRBV20-1 and TRBJ2-2; possibly TRBD1 for D (6 bases). In germline, CDR1 is DFQATT, CDR2 SNEGSKA (reference sequence). V was trimmed by 3 bases and J by 3 bases, leaving 14 bases between them. The length of the CDR3 is 15 residues.

The rearrangement uses TRBV10-2 and TRBJ1-4; D is uncertain. The CDR3 is 14 amino acids. The germline V gene has CDR1 WSHSY and CDR2 SAAADI. V was pared by 6 bases and J by 8 bases, with 16 bases between. The CDR3: CASSHGGFGEKLFF. DNA of the CDR3: TGCGCCAGCAGCCACGGAGGTTTTGGAGAAAAACTGTTTTTT.

The V and J genes are TRBV29-1 and TRBJ1-2; D remains ambiguous. Germline V gene lookup returns CDR1 SQVTM and CDR2 ANQGSEA. The V and J ends lost 2 bases and 0 bases respectively, with 7 bases between them. The CDR3 has 13 amino acids. CDR3 amino acids: CSVERGSNYGYTF. CDR3 sequence (DNA): TGCAGCGTTGAACGGGGATCTAACTATGGCTACACCTTC.

The chain is built from TRBV5-6 and TRBJ2-7; D is undetermined. V lost 2 bases and J lost 2, with 5 bases in between. The germline CDR1 and CDR2 sequences are SGHDT and YYEEEE. This CDR3 contains 12 residues. CDR3 loop: CASSFKTYEQYF. In DNA, the CDR3 is TGTGCCAGCAGCTTCAAAACCTACGAGCAGTACTTC.

The chain joins TRBV5-1 to TRBJ2-3; 7 nucleotides agree with TRBD1. Trimming cost V 0 bases and J 1 base; bases outside gene matches: 2. The germline V gene has CDR1 SGHRS and CDR2 YFSETQ. The CDR3 spans 15 residues. Written as DNA, the CDR3 is TGCGCCAGCAGCTTGGCGGACAGGCGCACAGATACGCAGTATTTT. This codes for CASSLADRRTDTQYF.

V and J are TRBV7-6 and TRBJ2-5; tentatively, D is TRBD2 (6 bases). Looked up from germline, CDR1 is SGHVS and CDR2 is FNYEAQ. The germline V and J ends were trimmed by 1 base and 3 bases, with 12 bases remaining between them. This CDR3 region has 15 residues. This CDR3 is CASSLVSAGKETQYF. CDR3 DNA sequence: TGTGCCAGCAGCTTAGTTTCGGCGGGGAAAGAGACCCAGTACTTC.

V gene TRBV19 combines with J gene TRBJ1-5; maybe TRBD1 (6 bases). Germline loops: CDR1 LNHDA, CDR2 SQIVND (reference sequence). The CDR3 runs 15 residues. Trimming stripped 4 bases from V and 3 bases from J, with 13 bases between. As DNA, the CDR3 is TGTGCCAGTAGTAAGGGGCAGGGGTCCAATCAGCCCCAGCATTTT. Amino acid sequence: CASSKGQGSNQPQHF.